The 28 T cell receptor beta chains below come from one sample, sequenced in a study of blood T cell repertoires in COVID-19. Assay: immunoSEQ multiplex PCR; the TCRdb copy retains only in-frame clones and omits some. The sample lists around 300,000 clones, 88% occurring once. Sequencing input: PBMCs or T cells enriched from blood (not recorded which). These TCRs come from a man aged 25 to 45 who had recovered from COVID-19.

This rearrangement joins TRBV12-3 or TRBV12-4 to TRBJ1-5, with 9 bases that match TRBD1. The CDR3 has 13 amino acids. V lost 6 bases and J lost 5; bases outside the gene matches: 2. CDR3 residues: CASSDRGDQPQHF. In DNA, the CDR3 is TGTGCCAGCAGCGACAGGGGGGATCAGCCCCAGCATTTT.

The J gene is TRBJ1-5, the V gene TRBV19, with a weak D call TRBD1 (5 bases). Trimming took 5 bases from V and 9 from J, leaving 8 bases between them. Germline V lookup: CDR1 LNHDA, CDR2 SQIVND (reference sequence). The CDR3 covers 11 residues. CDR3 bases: TGTGCCAGTAGTGCAACAGGGCCCCAGCATTTT. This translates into CASSATGPQHF.

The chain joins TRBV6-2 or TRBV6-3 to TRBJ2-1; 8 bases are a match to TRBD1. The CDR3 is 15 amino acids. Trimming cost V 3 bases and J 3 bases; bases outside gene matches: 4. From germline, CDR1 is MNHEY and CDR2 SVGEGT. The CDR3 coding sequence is TGTGCCAGCAGTTATTTGGGACAGGACTACAATGAGCAGTTCTTC. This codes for CASSYLGQDYNEQFF.

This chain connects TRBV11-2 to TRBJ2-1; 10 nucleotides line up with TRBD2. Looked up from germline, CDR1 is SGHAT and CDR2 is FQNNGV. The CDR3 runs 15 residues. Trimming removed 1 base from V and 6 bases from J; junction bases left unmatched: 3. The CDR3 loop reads CASSLGAGGLNEQFF. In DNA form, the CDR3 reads TGTGCCAGCAGCTTAGGAGCGGGGGGGCTCAATGAGCAGTTCTTC.

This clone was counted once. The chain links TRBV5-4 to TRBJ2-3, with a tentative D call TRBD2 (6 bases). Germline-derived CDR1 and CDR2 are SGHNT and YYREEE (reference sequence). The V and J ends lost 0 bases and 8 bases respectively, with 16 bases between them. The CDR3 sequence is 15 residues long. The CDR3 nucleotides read TGTGCCAGCAGCTTGGGGGGGGACCCTGCGGGTACGCAGTATTTT. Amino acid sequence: CASSLGGDPAGTQYF.

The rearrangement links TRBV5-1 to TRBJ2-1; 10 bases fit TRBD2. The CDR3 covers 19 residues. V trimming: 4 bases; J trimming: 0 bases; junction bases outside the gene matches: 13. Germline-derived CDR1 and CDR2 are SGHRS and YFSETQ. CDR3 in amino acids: CASSPEGLAGVSSYNEQFF. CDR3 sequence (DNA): TGCGCCAGCAGCCCGGAGGGGCTAGCGGGGGTCAGCTCCTACAATGAGCAGTTCTTC.

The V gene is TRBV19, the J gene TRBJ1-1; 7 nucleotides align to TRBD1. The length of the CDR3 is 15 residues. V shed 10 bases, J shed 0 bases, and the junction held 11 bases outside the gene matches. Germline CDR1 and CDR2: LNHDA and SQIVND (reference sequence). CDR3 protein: CATATGISMNTEAFF. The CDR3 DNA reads TGTGCCACTGCGACAGGGATATCTATGAACACTGAAGCTTTCTTT. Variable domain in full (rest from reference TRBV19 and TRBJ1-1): DGGITQSPKYLFRKEGQNVTLSCEQNLNHDAMYWYRQDPGQGLRLIYYSQIVNDFQKGDIAEGYSVSREKKESFPLTVTSAQKNPTAFYLCATATGISMNTEAFFGQGTRLTVV.

The CDR3 DNA sequence: TGTGCCAGCAGTCGGACAGGGAAGGAATACGAGCAGTACTTC. Protein product: CASSRTGKEYEQYF. The chain recombines TRBV2 with TRBJ2-7; 8 bases align to TRBD1. V lost 5 bases to trimming and J lost 4 bases; unmatched junction nucleotides: 7. Germline V gene lookup returns CDR1 SNHLY and CDR2 FYNNEI. This CDR3 comprises 14 residues.

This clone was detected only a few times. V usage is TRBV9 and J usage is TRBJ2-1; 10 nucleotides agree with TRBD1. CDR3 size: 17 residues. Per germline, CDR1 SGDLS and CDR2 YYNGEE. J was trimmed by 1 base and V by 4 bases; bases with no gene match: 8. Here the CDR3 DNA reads TGTGCCAGCAGCCTCGGACAGGGGGTTTTTTCCTACAATGAGCAGTTCTTC. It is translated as CASSLGQGVFSYNEQFF.

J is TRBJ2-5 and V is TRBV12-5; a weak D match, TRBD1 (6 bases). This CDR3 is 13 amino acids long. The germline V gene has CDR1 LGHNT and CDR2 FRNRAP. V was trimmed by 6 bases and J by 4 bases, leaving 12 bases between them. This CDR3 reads CASGKTGRETQYF. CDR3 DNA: TGTGCTAGTGGCAAAACAGGGAGAGAGACCCAGTACTTC.

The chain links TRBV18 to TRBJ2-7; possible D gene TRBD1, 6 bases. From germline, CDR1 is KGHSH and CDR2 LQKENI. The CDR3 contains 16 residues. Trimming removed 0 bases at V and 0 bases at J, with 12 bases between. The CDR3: CASSPPGHLSSYEQYF. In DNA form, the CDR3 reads TGTGCCAGCTCACCACCGGGACACCTAAGCTCCTACGAGCAGTACTTC. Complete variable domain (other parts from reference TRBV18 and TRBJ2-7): NAGVMQNPRHLVRRRGQEARLRCSPMKGHSHVYWYRQLPEEGLKFMVYLQKENIIDESGMPKERFSAEFPKEGPSILRIQQVVRGDSAAYFCASSPPGHLSSYEQYFGPGTRLTVT.

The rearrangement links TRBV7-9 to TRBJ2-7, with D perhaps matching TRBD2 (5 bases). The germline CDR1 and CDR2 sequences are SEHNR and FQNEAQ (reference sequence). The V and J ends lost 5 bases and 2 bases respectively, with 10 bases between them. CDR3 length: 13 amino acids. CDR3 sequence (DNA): TGTGCCAGCAGCACCCCCGGGACCTACGAGCAGTACTTC. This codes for CASSTPGTYEQYF.

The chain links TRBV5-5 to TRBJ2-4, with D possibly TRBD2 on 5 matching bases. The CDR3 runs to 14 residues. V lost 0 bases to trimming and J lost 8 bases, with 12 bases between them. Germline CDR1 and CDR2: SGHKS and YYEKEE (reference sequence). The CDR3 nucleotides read TGTGCCAGCAGCTTGGATGCGGGTGTACACATTCAGTACTTC. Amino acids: CASSLDAGVHIQYF.

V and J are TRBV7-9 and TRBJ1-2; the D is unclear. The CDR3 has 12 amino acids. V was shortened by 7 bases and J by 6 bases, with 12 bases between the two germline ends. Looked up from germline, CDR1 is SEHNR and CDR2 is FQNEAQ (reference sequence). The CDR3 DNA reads TGTGCCAGCACCCCATCCTCGGATGGCTACACCTTC. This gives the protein CASTPSSDGYTF.

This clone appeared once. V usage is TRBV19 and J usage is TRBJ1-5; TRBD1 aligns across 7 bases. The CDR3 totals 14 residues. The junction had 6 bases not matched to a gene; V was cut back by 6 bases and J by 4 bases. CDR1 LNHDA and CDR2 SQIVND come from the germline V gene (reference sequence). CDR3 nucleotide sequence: TGTGCCAGTAGCCTATCGACAGGGAATCAGCCCCAGCATTTT. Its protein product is CASSLSTGNQPQHF.

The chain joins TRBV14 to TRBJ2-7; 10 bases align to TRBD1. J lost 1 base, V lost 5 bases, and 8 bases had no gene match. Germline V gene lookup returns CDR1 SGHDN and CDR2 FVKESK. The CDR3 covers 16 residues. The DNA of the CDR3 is TGTGCCAGCAGCTCTCTGGGACAGGGGACTTCCTACGAGCAGTACTTC. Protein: CASSSLGQGTSYEQYF.

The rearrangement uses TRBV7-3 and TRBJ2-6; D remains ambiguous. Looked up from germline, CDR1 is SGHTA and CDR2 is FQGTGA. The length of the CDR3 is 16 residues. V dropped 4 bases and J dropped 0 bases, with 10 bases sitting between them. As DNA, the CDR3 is TGTGCCAGCAGCTCATCAATTAGCTCTGGGGCCAACGTCCTGACTTTC. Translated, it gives CASSSSISSGANVLTF.

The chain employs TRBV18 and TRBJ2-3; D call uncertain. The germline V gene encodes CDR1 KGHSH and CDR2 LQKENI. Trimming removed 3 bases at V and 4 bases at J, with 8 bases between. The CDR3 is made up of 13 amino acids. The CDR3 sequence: CASSPVAADTQYF. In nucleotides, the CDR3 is TGTGCCAGCTCACCGGTGGCAGCAGATACGCAGTATTTT. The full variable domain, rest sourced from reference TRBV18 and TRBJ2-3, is NAGVMQNPRHLVRRRGQEARLRCSPMKGHSHVYWYRQLPEEGLKFMVYLQKENIIDESGMPKERFSAEFPKEGPSILRIQQVVRGDSAAYFCASSPVAADTQYFGPGTRLTVL.

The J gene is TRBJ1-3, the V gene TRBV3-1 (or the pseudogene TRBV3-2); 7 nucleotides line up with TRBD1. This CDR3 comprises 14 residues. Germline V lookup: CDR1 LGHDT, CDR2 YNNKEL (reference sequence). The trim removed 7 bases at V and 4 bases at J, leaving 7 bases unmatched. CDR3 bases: TGTGCCAGCAAAAATCAGGGGGGAGGAAACACCATATATTTT. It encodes CASKNQGGGNTIYF.

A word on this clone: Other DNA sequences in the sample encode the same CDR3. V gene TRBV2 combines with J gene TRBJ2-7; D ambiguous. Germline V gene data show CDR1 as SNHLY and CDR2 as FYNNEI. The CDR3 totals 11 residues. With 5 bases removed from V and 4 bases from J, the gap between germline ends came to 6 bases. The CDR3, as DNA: TGTGCCAGCAGTCCAGCGTACGAGCAGTACTTC. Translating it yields CASSPAYEQYF.

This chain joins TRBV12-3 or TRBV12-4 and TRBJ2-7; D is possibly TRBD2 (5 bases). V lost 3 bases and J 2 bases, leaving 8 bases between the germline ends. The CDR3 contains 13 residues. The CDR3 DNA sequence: TGTGCCAGCAGTTTTTGGGAGACCTACGAGCAGTACTTC. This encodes CASSFWETYEQYF.

For the CDR3, the DNA is TGTGCCAGCAGGGGGGAGGGAATGGGAGGCTACACCTTC. This sequence encodes CASRGEGMGGYTF. The rearrangement links TRBV6-6 to TRBJ1-2; possibly TRBD1 for D (5 bases). Germline V gene sequence: CDR1 MNHNY, CDR2 SVGAGI (reference sequence). Trimming removed 6 bases from V and 8 bases from J, with 16 bases in between. The CDR3 extends over 13 amino acids.

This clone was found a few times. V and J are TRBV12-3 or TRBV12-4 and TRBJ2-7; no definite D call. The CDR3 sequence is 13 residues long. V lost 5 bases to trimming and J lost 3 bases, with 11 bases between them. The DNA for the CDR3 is TGTGCCAGCAGTATTAATCCAGGCTACGAGCAGTACTTC. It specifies CASSINPGYEQYF.

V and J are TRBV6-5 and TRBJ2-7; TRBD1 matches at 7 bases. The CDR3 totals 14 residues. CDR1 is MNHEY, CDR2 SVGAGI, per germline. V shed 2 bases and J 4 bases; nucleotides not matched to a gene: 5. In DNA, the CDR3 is TGTGCCAGCAGTTACCTGACAGGGCCGTACGAGCAGTACTTC. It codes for CASSYLTGPYEQYF.

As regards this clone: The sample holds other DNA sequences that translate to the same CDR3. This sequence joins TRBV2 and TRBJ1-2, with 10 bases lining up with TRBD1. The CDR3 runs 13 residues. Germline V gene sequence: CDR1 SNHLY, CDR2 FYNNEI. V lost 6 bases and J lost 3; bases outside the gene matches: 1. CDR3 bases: TGTGCCAGCAGCGGGACAGGGGACTATGGCTACACCTTC. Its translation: CASSGTGDYGYTF.

The CDR3 spells CASSLTGGEYNEQFF. The CDR3 coding sequence is TGCGCCAGCAGCTTGACCGGGGGGGAGTACAATGAGCAGTTCTTC. The V call is TRBV5-1, the J call TRBJ2-1; TRBD2 aligns across 8 bases. This CDR3 is 15 amino acids long. V lost 1 base, J lost 4 bases, and 4 bases stayed unmatched. Germline V gives CDR1 SGHRS, CDR2 YFSETQ.

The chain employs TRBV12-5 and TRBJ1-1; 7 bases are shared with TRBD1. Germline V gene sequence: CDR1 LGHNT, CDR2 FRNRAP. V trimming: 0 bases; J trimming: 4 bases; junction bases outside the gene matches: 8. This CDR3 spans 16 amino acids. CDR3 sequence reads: CASGLVVGRGSTEAFF. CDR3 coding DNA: TGTGCTAGTGGTTTGGTAGTCGGCAGGGGGTCCACTGAAGCTTTCTTT.

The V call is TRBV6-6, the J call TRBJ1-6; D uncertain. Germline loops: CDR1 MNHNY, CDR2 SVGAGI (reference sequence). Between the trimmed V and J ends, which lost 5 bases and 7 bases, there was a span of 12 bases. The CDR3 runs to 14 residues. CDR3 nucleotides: TGTGCCAGCAGTCCCGGGAGAGTCAATTCACCCCTCCACTTT. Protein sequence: CASSPGRVNSPLHF.